Below are 8 T cell receptor beta chains sequenced from a single sample in a study of cytomegalovirus exposure and HLA in healthy donors. The study ran its PCR with 60 Vbeta and 13 Jbeta primers. Sequencing was performed with immunoSEQ multiplex PCR; in TCRdb, only in-frame clones are kept and a portion is missing. The data contain about 190,000 clones, over 70% of them seen just once; the ten biggest clones take up approximately 1.6%. Specimen: PBMCs. All receptors derive from a man aged 40-50 years in good health and CMV-seropositive.

This chain uses TRBV7-9 with TRBJ2-7, with 10 bases fitting TRBD1. Germline V gene sequence: CDR1 SEHNR, CDR2 FQNEAQ (reference sequence). The CDR3 extends over 14 amino acids. J gave up 6 bases and V 3 bases, and 5 bases lay outside the gene matches. The CDR3 region has the DNA TGTGCCAGCAGCTTGGGACAGGGGAAGGGCGAGCAGTACTTC. Protein sequence: CASSLGQGKGEQYF. The variable domain in full, completed from reference TRBV7-9 and TRBJ2-7, reads DTGVSQNPRHKITKRGQNVTFRCDPISEHNRLYWYRQTLGQGPEFLTYFQNEAQLEKSRLLSDRFSAERPKGSFSTLEIQRTEQGDSAMYLCASSLGQGKGEQYFGPGTRLTVT.

CDR3 DNA: TGTGCCAGCAGCCCCTCCCTCGGGTACGAGCAGTACTTC. Its translation: CASSPSLGYEQYF. The chain employs TRBV13 and TRBJ2-7; D unresolved. This CDR3 has 13 residues. The V gene lost 5 bases and the J gene lost 4 bases, with 12 bases spanning the gap. Germline CDR1 and CDR2: PRHDT and FYEKMQ (reference sequence).

This clone was counted between two and nine times. The chain joins TRBV9 to TRBJ2-2, with D perhaps matching TRBD1 (5 bases). The germline V and J ends were trimmed by 5 bases and 1 base, with 6 bases remaining between them. The CDR3 runs to 13 residues. CDR1 is SGDLS and CDR2 is YYNGEE in the germline V gene. The chain's CDR3 is CASSRGNTGELFF. The CDR3 DNA follows: TGTGCCAGCAGTAGGGGGAACACCGGGGAGCTGTTTTTT.

This chain uses TRBV14 with TRBJ2-7, with 10 nucleotides matching TRBD1. Germline CDR1 is SGHDN and CDR2 is FVKESK. J was trimmed by 9 bases and V by 2 bases; bases with no gene match: 19. CDR3 size: 18 residues. Here the CDR3 reads CASSQRDRGVGHRSGQYF. The CDR3 DNA reads TGTGCCAGCAGCCAACGGGACAGGGGAGTAGGGCATCGGAGTGGGCAGTACTTC. Full variable domain (remainder filled in from reference TRBV14 and TRBJ2-7): EAGVTQFPSHSVIEKGQTVTLRCDPISGHDNLYWYRRVMGKEIKFLLHFVKESKQDESGMPNNRFLAERTGGTYSTLKVQPAELEDSGVYFCASSQRDRGVGHRSGQYFGPGTRLTVT.

This rearrangement joins TRBV19 to TRBJ1-4, with D possibly matching TRBD1 (5 bases). The V end was cut by 1 base, the J end by 7 bases, with 13 bases between. The length of the CDR3 is 15 residues. Germline assignment: CDR1 LNHDA and CDR2 SQIVND (reference sequence). CDR3 region: CASSIGGRPPEKLFF. The CDR3 region has the DNA TGTGCCAGTAGTATAGGGGGCAGGCCCCCTGAAAAACTGTTTTTT.

The V call is TRBV9, the J call TRBJ1-2; 10 positions match TRBD1. CDR3 size: 15 residues. With 1 base clipped from V and 7 bases from J, the junction kept 7 bases outside the gene matches. Germline CDR1 is SGDLS and CDR2 is YYNGEE. Here the CDR3 reads CASSVLTGGMGGYTF. For the CDR3, the DNA is TGTGCCAGCAGCGTACTGACAGGGGGCATGGGTGGCTACACCTTC.

The chain joins TRBV7-3 to TRBJ2-3; D is undetermined. There are 13 residues in the CDR3. Trimming cost V 1 base and J 4 bases, with 6 bases left between them. Per germline, CDR1 SGHTA and CDR2 FQGTGA. Here the CDR3 reads CASSLNSADTQYF. CDR3 nucleotide sequence: TGTGCCAGCAGCTTAAATTCGGCAGATACGCAGTATTTT.

V gene TRBV5-1 combines with J gene TRBJ2-3; no definite D call. Germline V gene sequence: CDR1 SGHRS, CDR2 YFSETQ. CDR3 length: 14 amino acids. Trimming stripped 2 bases from V and 2 bases from J, with 9 bases between. Written as DNA, the CDR3 is TGCGCCAGCAGCTTCGAGAGGAACACAGATACGCAGTATTTT. Translating gives CASSFERNTDTQYF.